The 19 T cell receptor beta chains below were found in one sample sequenced in a study of early T cells in non-severe SARS-CoV-2 infection. Using its own MiXCR run on the 5' RACE reads, TCRdb lists one record per CDR3 protein. This sample yields around 82,000 distinct CDR3 sequences, of which more than 10% are seen a single time; approximately 3.6% belongs to the top ten. Sequenced sample: whole blood. These receptors all come from an adult who was a healthcare worker with PCR-confirmed SARS-CoV-2 infection or an uninfected control (not recorded which).

Comments on this clonotype: A much larger clone lies a single base off, so this may be a read error. The rearrangement joins TRBV11-2 to TRBJ2-3; a weak D match, TRBD2 (5 bases). Germline V CDR1 and CDR2: SGHAT, FQNNGV. Trimming pared 5 bases from V and 8 bases from J, leaving 23 bases between. This CDR3 is 16 amino acids long. The CDR3 nucleotides read TGTGCCAGCAGCCGACCGGGGTTTAGGGTCGCAGTTACGCAGTATTTT. Its protein is CASSRPGFRVAVTQYF.

J is TRBJ2-7 and V is TRBV29-1; D remains ambiguous. This CDR3 is built from 12 residues. CDR1 and CDR2 (germline): SQVTM, ANQGSEA. V shed 6 bases and J shed 6 bases, with 15 bases lying between them. The CDR3, as DNA: TGCAGCGTCTCCTCGGGCAGCCCCGAGCAGTACTTC. It yields the protein CSVSSGSPEQYF.

This clonotype was seen at least ten times. The chain recombines TRBV28 with TRBJ2-7; D possibly matches TRBD1 or TRBD2 (6 bases each). There are 12 residues in the CDR3. From germline, CDR1 is MDHEN and CDR2 SYDVKM. Trimming took off 6 bases at V and 6 bases at J, with 12 bases between the two ends. CDR3 protein: CASRGGPREQYF. In DNA form, the CDR3 reads TGTGCCAGCAGGGGGGGCCCCCGCGAGCAGTACTTC.

This clonotype was counted many times. The rearrangement links TRBV29-1 to TRBJ1-2; 7 bases are shared with TRBD1. The CDR3 spans 12 residues. Losses at the gene ends were 8 bases for V and 5 bases for J; bases not matched to a gene: 8. The germline V gene encodes CDR1 SQVTM and CDR2 ANQGSEA. The CDR3 DNA sequence: TGCAGCATTTCCGGGACAGCGTATGGCTACACCTTC. Translating it yields CSISGTAYGYTF.

This clonotype was counted between two and nine times. V gene TRBV11-2 combines with J gene TRBJ2-3; maybe TRBD1 (5 bases). The length of the CDR3 is 16 residues. Trimming stripped 2 bases from V and 3 bases from J, with 15 bases between. Germline V gene lookup returns CDR1 SGHAT and CDR2 FQNNGV. The CDR3 sequence: CASSLLDPGWTDTQYF. The CDR3 DNA reads as TGTGCCAGCAGCTTATTAGATCCAGGGTGGACAGATACGCAGTATTTT.

This chain links TRBV9 with TRBJ2-1; 14 nucleotides line up with TRBD2. Trimming at V came to 0 bases and at J to 9 bases, leaving 5 bases not matched to a gene. The CDR3 length is 16 residues. Germline V CDR1 and CDR2: SGDLS, YYNGEE. This chain's CDR3 is CASSVGGLAGVIEQFF. The CDR3 coding sequence is TGTGCCAGCAGCGTAGGGGGACTAGCGGGAGTTATTGAGCAGTTCTTC.

This clonotype was observed at least ten times. The chain carries TRBV12-5 and TRBJ2-1; D may be TRBD2 (6 bases). Between the trimmed V and J ends, which lost 5 bases and 4 bases, there was a span of 9 bases. CDR1 is LGHNT, CDR2 FRNRAP, per germline. The CDR3 is made up of 13 amino acids. This CDR3 reads CASGPGLYNEQFF. CDR3 sequence (DNA): TGTGCTAGTGGTCCGGGACTTTACAATGAGCAGTTCTTC.

This chain links TRBV4-2 with TRBJ1-2; possibly TRBD1 for D (5 bases). The CDR3 extends over 15 amino acids. The V end was cut by 0 bases, the J end by 7 bases, with 15 bases between. The germline gives CDR1 LGHNA, CDR2 YNFKEQ. In DNA, the CDR3 is TGTGCCAGCAGCCAAGAAGGTTCAGGGTCAAGTGGCTACACCTTC. The encoded protein is CASSQEGSGSSGYTF.

The gene calls are TRBV27 and TRBJ2-7; a weak D match, TRBD2 (6 bases). V lost 2 bases, J lost 4 bases, and 12 bases lay in between. This CDR3 contains 14 residues. In germline, CDR1 is MNHEY, CDR2 SMNVEV (reference sequence). The CDR3 region is CASSLVPGRYEQYF. The CDR3 DNA sequence: TGTGCCAGCAGTTTAGTACCGGGGAGGTACGAGCAGTACTTC.

The chain is built from TRBV20-1 and TRBJ1-1, with D perhaps TRBD1 (6 bases). The V end lost 3 bases, the J end lost 3 bases, and 11 bases lay between the germline ends. Germline V gene sequence: CDR1 DFQATT, CDR2 SNEGSKA (reference sequence). The length of the CDR3 is 13 residues. The CDR3 DNA follows: TGCAGTGCTAGTGGGGGCGACCACACTGAAGCTTTCTTT. This encodes CSASGGDHTEAFF.

This chain joins TRBV28 and TRBJ2-7; 9 bases are a match to TRBD1. The CDR3 consists of 13 residues. V gave up 6 bases and J gave up 7 bases; unmatched junction bases: 7. Germline assignment: CDR1 MDHEN and CDR2 SYDVKM. As DNA, the CDR3 is TGTGCCAGCAGCCAAGACAGGGGGGAAGAGCAGTACTTC. Protein sequence: CASSQDRGEEQYF.

The chain combines TRBV6-1 with TRBJ1-1; 8 nucleotides line up with TRBD1. The CDR3 is 12 amino acids. Trimming cost V 4 bases and J 10 bases; bases outside gene matches: 5. Germline values: CDR1 MNHNS, CDR2 SASEGT. CDR3 DNA sequence: TGTGCCAGCAGTGGGACAGGGAGTAGAGCTTTCTTT. This encodes CASSGTGSRAFF.

In this sample, this clonotype turned up many times. In DNA, the CDR3 is TGCGCCAGCAGCTTCAGGGCCGCAGATACGCAGTATTTT. This encodes CASSFRAADTQYF. The chain is built from TRBV5-1 and TRBJ2-3; perhaps TRBD1 as D (5 bases). The CDR3 covers 13 residues. V was trimmed by 2 bases and J by 4 bases, leaving 8 bases between them. CDR1 is SGHRS, CDR2 YFSETQ, per germline.

In its sample, this clonotype was seen a few times. The chain couples TRBV3-1 to TRBJ2-5; no clear D. CDR1 and CDR2 from the germline V gene are LGHDT and YNNKEL (reference sequence). Trimming pared 0 bases from V and 7 bases from J, leaving 6 bases between. This CDR3 is built from 12 residues. The CDR3: CASSQESGTQYF. CDR3 sequence (DNA): TGTGCCAGCAGCCAAGAGAGTGGGACCCAGTACTTC.

The chain links TRBV27 to TRBJ2-5; 7 bases are a match to TRBD1. Germline V gene lookup returns CDR1 MNHEY and CDR2 SMNVEV (reference sequence). V shed 6 bases, J shed 4 bases, and the junction held 14 bases outside the gene matches. The length of the CDR3 is 16 residues. The CDR3 DNA is TGTGCCAGCAGACCGCCGAGACAGGGTTTGTCAGAGACCCAGTACTTC. The encoded protein is CASRPPRQGLSETQYF.

CDR3 protein: CASSLGQGAYEQYF. The CDR3 region has the DNA TGTGCCAGCAGCTTAGGACAGGGGGCATACGAGCAGTACTTC. The J gene is TRBJ2-7, the V gene TRBV5-6; 11 bases match TRBD1. Germline lookup yields CDR1 SGHDT and CDR2 YYEEEE. The J segment lost 4 bases and the V segment lost 2 bases, leaving 2 bases of the junction unmatched. CDR3 length: 14 residues.

This chain joins TRBV27 and TRBJ2-5; the match to TRBD1 covers 7 bases. After removal of 4 bases from V and 0 bases from J, the junction contained 14 bases not matched to a gene. CDR3 length equals 18 residues. Germline V CDR1 and CDR2: MNHEY, SMNVEV (reference sequence). The CDR3 region is CASSSIPRGYPYQETQYF. CDR3 sequence (DNA): TGTGCCAGCAGTTCCATACCCAGGGGGTACCCTTACCAAGAGACCCAGTACTTC.

This clonotype came up many times. The J gene is TRBJ2-5, the V gene TRBV5-1; D uncertain. The CDR3 length is 13 residues. CDR1 and CDR2 (germline): SGHRS, YFSETQ. Trimming left V 3 bases short and J 5 bases short, with 11 bases between. DNA for the CDR3: TGCGCCAGCAGCTCCGCGGCTTCCGAGACCCAGTACTTC. Its translation: CASSSAASETQYF. Combining the CDR3 with reference TRBV5-1 and TRBJ2-5 gives the whole variable domain KAGVTQTPRYLIKTRGQQVTLSCSPISGHRSVSWYQQTPGQGLQFLFEYFSETQRNKGNFPGRFSGRQFSNSRSEMNVSTLELGDSALYLCASSSAASETQYFGPGTRLLVL.

This clonotype has at least ten counts. The chain couples TRBV18 to TRBJ2-7, with 7 bases matching TRBD1. Trimming cost V 5 bases and J 6 bases; bases outside gene matches: 4. Germline loops: CDR1 KGHSH, CDR2 LQKENI. The CDR3 extends over 12 amino acids. CDR3 DNA sequence: TGTGCCAGCTCAGACAGGGTCGGCGAGCAGTACTTC. Translated, it gives CASSDRVGEQYF.